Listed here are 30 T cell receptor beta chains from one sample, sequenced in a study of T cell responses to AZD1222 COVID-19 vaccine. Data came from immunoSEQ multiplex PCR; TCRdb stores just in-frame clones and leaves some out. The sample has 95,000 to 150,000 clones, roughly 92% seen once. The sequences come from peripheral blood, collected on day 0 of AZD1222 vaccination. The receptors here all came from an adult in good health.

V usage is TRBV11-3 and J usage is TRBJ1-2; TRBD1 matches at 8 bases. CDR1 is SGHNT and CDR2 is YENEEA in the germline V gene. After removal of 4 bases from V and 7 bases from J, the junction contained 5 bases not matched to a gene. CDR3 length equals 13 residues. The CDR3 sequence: CASSSQGAVGYTF. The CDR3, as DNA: TGTGCCAGCAGCTCTCAGGGGGCAGTTGGCTACACCTTC. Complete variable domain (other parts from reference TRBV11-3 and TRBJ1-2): EAGVVQSPRYKIIEKKQPVAFWCNPISGHNTLYWYLQNLGQGPELLIRYENEEAVDDSQLPKDRFSAERLKGVDSTLKIQPAELGDSAVYLCASSSQGAVGYTFGSGTRLTVV.

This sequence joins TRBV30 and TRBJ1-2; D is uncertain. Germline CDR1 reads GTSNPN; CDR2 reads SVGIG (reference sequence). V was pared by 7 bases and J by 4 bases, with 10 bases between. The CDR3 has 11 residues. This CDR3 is CASDRGYGYTF. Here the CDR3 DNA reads TGTGCCTCGGACCGGGGCTATGGCTACACCTTC.

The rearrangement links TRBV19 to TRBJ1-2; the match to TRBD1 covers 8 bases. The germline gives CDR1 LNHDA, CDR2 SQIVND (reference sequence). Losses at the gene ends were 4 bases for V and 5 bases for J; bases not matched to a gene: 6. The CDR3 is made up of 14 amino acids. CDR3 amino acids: CASSKQGQAYGYTF. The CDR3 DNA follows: TGTGCCAGTAGTAAACAGGGACAGGCGTATGGCTACACCTTC.

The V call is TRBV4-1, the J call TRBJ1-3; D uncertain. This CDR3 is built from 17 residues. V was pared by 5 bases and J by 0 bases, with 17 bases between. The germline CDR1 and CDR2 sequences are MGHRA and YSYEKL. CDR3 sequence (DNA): TGCGCCAGCAGCAGACCAGGTCCGACCAGCTCTGGAAACACCATATATTTT. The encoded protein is CASSRPGPTSSGNTIYF.

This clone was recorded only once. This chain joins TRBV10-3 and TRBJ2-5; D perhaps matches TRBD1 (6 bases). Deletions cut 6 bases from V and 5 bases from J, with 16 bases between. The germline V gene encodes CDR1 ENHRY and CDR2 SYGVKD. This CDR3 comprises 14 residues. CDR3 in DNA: TGTGCCATCAGGCCTGACAGGTCCCAGGAGACCCAGTACTTC. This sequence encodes CAIRPDRSQETQYF.

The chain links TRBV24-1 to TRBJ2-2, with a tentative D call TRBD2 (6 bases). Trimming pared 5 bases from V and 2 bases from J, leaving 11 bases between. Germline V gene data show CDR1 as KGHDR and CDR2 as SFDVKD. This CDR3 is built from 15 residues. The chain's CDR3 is CATSGGGSNTGELFF. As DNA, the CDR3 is TGTGCCACCAGTGGAGGAGGGTCTAACACCGGGGAGCTGTTTTTT.

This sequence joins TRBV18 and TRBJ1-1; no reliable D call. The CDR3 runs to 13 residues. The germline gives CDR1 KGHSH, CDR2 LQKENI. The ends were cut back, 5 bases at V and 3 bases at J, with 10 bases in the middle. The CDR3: CASSTSGDTEAFF. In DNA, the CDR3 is TGTGCCAGCTCAACGAGTGGGGACACTGAAGCTTTCTTT.

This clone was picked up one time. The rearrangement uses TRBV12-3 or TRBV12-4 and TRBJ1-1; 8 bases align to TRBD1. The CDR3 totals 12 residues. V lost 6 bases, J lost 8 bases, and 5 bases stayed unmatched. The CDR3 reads CASSQGAGEAFF. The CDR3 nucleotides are TGTGCCAGCAGCCAGGGGGCGGGAGAAGCTTTCTTT.

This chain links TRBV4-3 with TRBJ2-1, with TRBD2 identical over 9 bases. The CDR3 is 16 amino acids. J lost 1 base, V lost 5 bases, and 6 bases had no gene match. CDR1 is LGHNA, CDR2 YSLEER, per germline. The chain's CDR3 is CASSDITSGSYNEQFF. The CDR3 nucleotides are TGCGCCAGCAGCGACATCACTAGCGGGTCCTACAATGAGCAGTTCTTC.

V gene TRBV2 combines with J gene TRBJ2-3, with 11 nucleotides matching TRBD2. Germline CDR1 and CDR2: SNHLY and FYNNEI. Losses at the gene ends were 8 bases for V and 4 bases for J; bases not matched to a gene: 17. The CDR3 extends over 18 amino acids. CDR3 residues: CASPRSDTSGSAADTQYF. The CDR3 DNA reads TGTGCCAGCCCAAGGTCAGATACTAGCGGGAGTGCCGCAGATACGCAGTATTTT. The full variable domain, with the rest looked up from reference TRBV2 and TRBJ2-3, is EPEVTQTPSHQVTQMGQEVILRCVPISNHLYFYWYRQILGQKVEFLVSFYNNEISEKSEIFDDQFSVERPDGSNFTLKIRSTKLEDSAMYFCASPRSDTSGSAADTQYFGPGTRLTVL.

The CDR3 sequence: CASSYGTDSGNTIYF. The DNA for the CDR3 is TGTGCCAGCAGTTACGGGACAGACTCTGGAAACACCATATATTTT. The chain uses TRBV6-6 and TRBJ1-3, with 7 bases matching TRBD1. Germline loops: CDR1 MNHNY, CDR2 SVGAGI (reference sequence). Trimming cost V 2 bases and J 0 bases; bases outside gene matches: 1. The CDR3 contains 15 residues.

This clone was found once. For the CDR3, the DNA is TGTGCCAGCAGCGTAGTGACAGGAATGAACACTGAAGCTTTCTTT. Encoded protein: CASSVVTGMNTEAFF. The chain combines TRBV9 with TRBJ1-1; possibly TRBD1 for D (6 bases). This CDR3 region has 15 residues. The germline CDR1 and CDR2 sequences are SGDLS and YYNGEE. The V gene lost 0 bases and the J gene lost 0 bases, with 9 bases spanning the gap.

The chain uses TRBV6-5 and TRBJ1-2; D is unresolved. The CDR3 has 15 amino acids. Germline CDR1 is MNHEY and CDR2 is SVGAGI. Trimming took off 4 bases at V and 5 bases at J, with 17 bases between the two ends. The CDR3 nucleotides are TGTGCCAGCAGTTCTGGCCCCCCTGCTACTTATGGCTACACCTTC. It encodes CASSSGPPATYGYTF.

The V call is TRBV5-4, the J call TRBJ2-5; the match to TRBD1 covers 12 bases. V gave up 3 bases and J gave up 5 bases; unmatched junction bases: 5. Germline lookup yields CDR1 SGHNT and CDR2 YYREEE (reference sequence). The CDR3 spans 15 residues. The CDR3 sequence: CASSSGTGGAETQYF. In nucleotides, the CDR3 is TGTGCCAGCAGCTCAGGGACAGGGGGCGCGGAGACCCAGTACTTC.

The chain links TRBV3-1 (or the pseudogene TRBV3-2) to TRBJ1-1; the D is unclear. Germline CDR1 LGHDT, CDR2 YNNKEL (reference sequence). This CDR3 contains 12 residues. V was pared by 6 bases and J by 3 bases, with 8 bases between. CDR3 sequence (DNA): TGTGCCAGCAGTCATACAGACACTGAAGCTTTCTTT. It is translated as CASSHTDTEAFF.

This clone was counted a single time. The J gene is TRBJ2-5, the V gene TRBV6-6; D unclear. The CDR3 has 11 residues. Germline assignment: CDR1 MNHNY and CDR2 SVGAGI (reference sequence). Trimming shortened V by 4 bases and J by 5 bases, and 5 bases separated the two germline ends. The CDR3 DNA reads TGTGCCAGCAGTTCGGAGGAGACCCAGTACTTC. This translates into CASSSEETQYF.

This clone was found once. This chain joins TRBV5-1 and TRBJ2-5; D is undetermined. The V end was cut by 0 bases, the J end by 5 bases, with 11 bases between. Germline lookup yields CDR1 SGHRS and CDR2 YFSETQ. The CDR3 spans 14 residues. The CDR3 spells CASSLVSARETQYF. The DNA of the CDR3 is TGCGCCAGCAGCTTGGTGTCAGCCCGGGAGACCCAGTACTTC.

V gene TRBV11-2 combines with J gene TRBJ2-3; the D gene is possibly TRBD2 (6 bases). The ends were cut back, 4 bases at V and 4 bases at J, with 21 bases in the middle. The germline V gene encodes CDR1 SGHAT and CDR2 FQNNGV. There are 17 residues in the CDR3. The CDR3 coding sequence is TGTGCCAGCAGCTCATATCCCCTCGGGGGAGCTCCAGATACGCAGTATTTT. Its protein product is CASSSYPLGGAPDTQYF.

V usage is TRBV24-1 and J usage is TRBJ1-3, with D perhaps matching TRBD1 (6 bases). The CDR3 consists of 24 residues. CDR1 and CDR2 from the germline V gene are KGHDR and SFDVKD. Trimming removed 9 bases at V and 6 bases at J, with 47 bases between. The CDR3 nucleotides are TGTGCCACCGGACGCTGGGGGGCGGACCACCTCAGGTTAGTGCTTGTCTCAGAGTTAAACACCATATATTTT. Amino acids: CATGRWGADHLRLVLVSELNTIYF.

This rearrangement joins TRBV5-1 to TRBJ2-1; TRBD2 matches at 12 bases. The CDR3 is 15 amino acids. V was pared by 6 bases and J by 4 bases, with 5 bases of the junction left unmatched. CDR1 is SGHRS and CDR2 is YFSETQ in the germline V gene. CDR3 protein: CASTRTSGAYNEQFF. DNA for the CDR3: TGCGCCAGCACCCGGACTAGCGGGGCTTACAATGAGCAGTTCTTC.

This chain's CDR3 is CASRGASNEAFF. In nucleotides, the CDR3 is TGTGCCAGCAGGGGGGCCTCCAACGAAGCTTTCTTT. The chain links TRBV12-3 or TRBV12-4 to TRBJ1-1; TRBD1 is a possible D gene (6 bases). This CDR3 is 12 amino acids long. With 6 bases removed from V and 8 bases from J, the gap between germline ends came to 13 bases.

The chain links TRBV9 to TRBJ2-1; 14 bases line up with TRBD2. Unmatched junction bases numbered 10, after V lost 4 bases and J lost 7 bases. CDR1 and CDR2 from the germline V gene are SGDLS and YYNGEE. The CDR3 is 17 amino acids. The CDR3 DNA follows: TGTGCCAGCAGCTCCCAGGGACTAGCGGGAGATGTGAATGAGCAGTTCTTC. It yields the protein CASSSQGLAGDVNEQFF.

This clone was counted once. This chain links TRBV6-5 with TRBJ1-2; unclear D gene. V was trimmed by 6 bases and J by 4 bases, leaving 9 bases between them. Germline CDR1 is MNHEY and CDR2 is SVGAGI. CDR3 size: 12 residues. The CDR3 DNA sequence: TGTGCCAGCAGCGACCGGCCCTATGGCTACACCTTC. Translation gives CASSDRPYGYTF.

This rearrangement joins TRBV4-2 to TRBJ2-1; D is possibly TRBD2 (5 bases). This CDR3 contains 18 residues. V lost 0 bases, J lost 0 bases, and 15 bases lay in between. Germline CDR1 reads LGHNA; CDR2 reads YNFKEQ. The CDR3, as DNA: TGTGCCAGCAGCCAAGAGTTGCTAGCCGAGAGCTCCTACAATGAGCAGTTCTTC. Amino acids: CASSQELLAESSYNEQFF.

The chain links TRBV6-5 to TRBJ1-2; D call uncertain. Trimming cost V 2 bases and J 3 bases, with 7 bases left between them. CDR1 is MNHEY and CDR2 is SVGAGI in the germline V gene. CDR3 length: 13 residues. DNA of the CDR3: TGTGCCAGCAGTTACGGGCCCTACTATGGCTACACCTTC. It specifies CASSYGPYYGYTF.

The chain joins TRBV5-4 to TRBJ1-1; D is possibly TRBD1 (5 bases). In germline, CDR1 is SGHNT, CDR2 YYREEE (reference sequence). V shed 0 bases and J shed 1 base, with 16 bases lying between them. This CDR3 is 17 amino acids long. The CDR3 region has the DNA TGTGCCAGCAGCTTGGGGGTAGGAAGGGGCCGGAACACTGAAGCTTTCTTT. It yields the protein CASSLGVGRGRNTEAFF. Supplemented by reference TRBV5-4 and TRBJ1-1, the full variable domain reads ETGVTQSPTHLIKTRGQQVTLRCSSQSGHNTVSWYQQALGQGPQFIFQYYREEENGRGNFPPRFSGLQFPNYSSELNVNALELDDSALYLCASSLGVGRGRNTEAFFGQGTRLTVV.

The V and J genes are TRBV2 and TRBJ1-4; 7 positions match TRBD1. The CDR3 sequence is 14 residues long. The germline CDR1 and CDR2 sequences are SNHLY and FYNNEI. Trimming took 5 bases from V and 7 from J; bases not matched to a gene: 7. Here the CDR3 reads CASSPQGQGEKLFF. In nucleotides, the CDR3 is TGTGCCAGCAGTCCACAGGGGCAGGGTGAAAAACTGTTTTTT.

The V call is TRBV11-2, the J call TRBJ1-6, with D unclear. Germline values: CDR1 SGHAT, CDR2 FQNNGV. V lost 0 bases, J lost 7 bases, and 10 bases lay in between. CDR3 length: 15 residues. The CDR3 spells CASSLDSHSNSPLHF. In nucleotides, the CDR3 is TGTGCCAGCAGCTTAGATTCGCACAGCAATTCACCCCTCCACTTT.

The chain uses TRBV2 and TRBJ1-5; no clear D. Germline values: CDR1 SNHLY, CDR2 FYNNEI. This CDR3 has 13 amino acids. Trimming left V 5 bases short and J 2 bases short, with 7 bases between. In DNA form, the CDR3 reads TGTGCCAGCAGTAGGCAGGGCAATCAGCCCCAGCATTTT. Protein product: CASSRQGNQPQHF.

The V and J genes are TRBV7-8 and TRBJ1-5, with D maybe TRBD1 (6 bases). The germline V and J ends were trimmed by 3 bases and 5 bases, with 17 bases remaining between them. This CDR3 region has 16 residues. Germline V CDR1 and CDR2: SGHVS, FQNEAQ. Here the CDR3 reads CASSFRRGRNHQPQHF. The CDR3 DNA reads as TGTGCCAGCAGCTTCCGCAGGGGCAGAAATCATCAGCCCCAGCATTTT.